This is a list of T cell receptor beta chains from one sample in a study of T-cell reconstitution after alpha-beta-depleted transplantation in children. TCRdb ran MiXCR on the PCR reads and lists one entry per CDR3 protein. The sample gives roughly 100,000 distinct CDR3 sequences, roughly 8.8% of which show up once; 6.9% is in the top ten. Sequenced here: PBMCs from the stem cell graft donor, sampled from the stem cell graft. These receptors were taken from a human donor who donated a stem cell graft to a child with congenital amegakaryocytic thrombocytopenia. Both conserved end residues are part of each CDR3. The order of the fields is CDR3 protein, V gene, J gene.

CASSLDRAGGELFF	TRBV7-2	TRBJ2-2
CASSQPSGREGEQYF	TRBV5-1	TRBJ2-7
CAWSVQGADTQYF	TRBV30	TRBJ2-3
CSAPRDRQRYGYTF	TRBV20-1	TRBJ1-2
CASSLVGGGYTF	TRBV7-9	TRBJ1-2
CASSLDAGANVLTF	TRBV7-2	TRBJ2-6
CASSLDLYNEKLFF	TRBV7-9	TRBJ1-4
CASSLDRRREQYF	TRBV7-3	TRBJ2-7
CASSLPMGLAKNIQYF	TRBV28	TRBJ2-4
CASSLSQGTGELFF	TRBV5-8	TRBJ2-2
CASSPKSAFTDTQYF	TRBV7-2	TRBJ2-3
CSARDGGGTETQYF	TRBV20-1	TRBJ2-5
CASSQVVGQGYEQYF	TRBV3-1	TRBJ2-7
CASSSPNQQGGYGTNEKLFF	TRBV28	TRBJ1-4
CASSSLPSTDTQYF	TRBV7-2	TRBJ2-3
CASSLERGQAGLGYTF	TRBV5-1	TRBJ1-2
CSVEGMAEAFF	TRBV29-1	TRBJ1-1
CASSTTYNEQFF	TRBV6-1	TRBJ2-1
CATSRDSGAGEKLFF	TRBV15	TRBJ1-4
CASSPSEGASRTEAFF	TRBV7-9	TRBJ1-1
CSAREMGRHQETQYF	TRBV20-1	TRBJ2-5
CSVTIGGNQPQHF	TRBV29-1	TRBJ1-5
CSVSRGANEQYF	TRBV29-1	TRBJ2-7
CAMGFGLIYEQYF	TRBV5-6	TRBJ2-7
CASSLAAIENTEAFF	TRBV7-2	TRBJ1-1
CSASPGGSNTGELFF	TRBV20-1	TRBJ2-2
CSAAGTGVSEQYF	TRBV20-1	TRBJ2-7
CASSDPPPGKETQYF	TRBV25-1	TRBJ2-5
CASASVWGLRAYEQYF	TRBV12-5	TRBJ2-7
CASSVTGTGGNTIYF	TRBV7-9	TRBJ1-3
CASSLGSDGRLYGYTF	TRBV5-1	TRBJ1-2
CSARKGGVSTDTQYF	TRBV20-1	TRBJ2-3
CSARDSPDTEAFF	TRBV20-1	TRBJ1-1
CASSLFFSGWTNEKLFF	TRBV7-2	TRBJ1-4
CSVEGGGLDTQYF	TRBV29-1	TRBJ2-3
CASSDRIAGNNEQFF	TRBV7-9	TRBJ2-1
CASSEGTSGREGEQFF	TRBV2	TRBJ2-1
CASSPNSLPGHNEQFF	TRBV11-2	TRBJ2-1
CASSGSGRVTEQFF	TRBV25-1	TRBJ2-1
CASSLALGGSSPLHF	TRBV7-2	TRBJ1-6
CASSGQGSAEAFF	TRBV6-1	TRBJ1-1
CASSLRRGGRLSYNEQFF	TRBV11-2	TRBJ2-1
CASSSQLGTANTEAFF	TRBV7-6	TRBJ1-1
CASSLDSSSTDTQYF	TRBV5-1	TRBJ2-3
CASSDSLAQGTQYF	TRBV6-1	TRBJ2-5
CASSNTDYGYTF	TRBV6-2/TRBV6-3	TRBJ1-2
CASSPGVRSGNTIYF	TRBV7-6	TRBJ1-3
CASSPDRQLGYTF	TRBV18	TRBJ1-2
CASSFRAAGETYNEQFF	TRBV5-1	TRBJ2-1
CASSPGTGSYEQYF	TRBV5-1	TRBJ2-7
CASTLGQGEQPQHF	TRBV12-3/TRBV12-4	TRBJ1-5
CASSQLSSYGYTF	TRBV6-6	TRBJ1-2
CASSLGTATEAFF	TRBV5-1	TRBJ1-1
CASSLGQGGANYGYTF	TRBV5-6	TRBJ1-2
CATSDRSGSSYNEQFF	TRBV24-1	TRBJ2-1
CASSLWGTGGAKGYTF	TRBV5-6	TRBJ1-2
CASSLGAPSTDTQYF	TRBV5-5	TRBJ2-3
CSVDTGGLVIAEAFF	TRBV29-1	TRBJ1-1
CASSLDPGVSEQYF	TRBV11-2	TRBJ2-7
CASSYRTSGHTDTQYF	TRBV6-5	TRBJ2-3